Listed below are T cell receptor beta chains from one sample, sequenced in a study of T cell responses to AZD1222 COVID-19 vaccine. Clones were read by immunoSEQ multiplex PCR, and TCRdb kept only the in-frame ones, dropping some. The table includes under 100,000 clones, approximately 85% detected once. The starting material was peripheral blood, obtained 28 days after the second AZD1222 dose. The receptors were gathered from an adult who received the AZD1222 COVID-19 vaccine. Both conserved end residues are part of each CDR3. A D gene is named only where the DNA matches it firmly. Rows may omit the clone size; those that give it use once, few, many or a size class.

size: NA; D: NA; J: TRBJ1-3; V: TRBV6-2/TRBV6-3; DNA: TGTGCCAGCAGTTACTCGAAGGACACCATATATTTT; CDR3: CASSYSKDTIYF
size: NA; D: TRBD2; J: TRBJ2-3; V: TRBV3-1/TRBV3-2; DNA: TGTGCCAGCACCCTAAAAAGCGGGACCACAGATACGCAGTATTTT; CDR3: CASTLKSGTTDTQYF
size: once; D: NA; J: TRBJ1-2; V: TRBV19; DNA: TGTGCCAGTAGCTCTATACAGGGTTATGGCTACACCTTC; CDR3: CASSSIQGYGYTF
size: once; D: TRBD1; J: TRBJ2-3; V: TRBV19; DNA: TGTGCCAGTGCCTTGACAGGGCACACAGATACGCAGTATTTT; CDR3: CASALTGHTDTQYF
size: NA; D: NA; J: TRBJ1-5; V: TRBV25-1; DNA: TGTGCCAGCAGTGAATGGGGGGACAATCAGCCCCAGCATTTT; CDR3: CASSEWGDNQPQHF
size: few; D: NA; J: TRBJ2-7; V: TRBV21-1; DNA: TGTGCCAGCAGCGTCATGGACTCCGACTTCTACGAGCAGTACTTC; CDR3: CASSVMDSDFYEQYF
size: NA; D: NA; J: TRBJ2-6; V: TRBV6-1; DNA: TGTGCCAGCAGTGATGGGGCTGGGGCCAACGTCCTGACTTTC; CDR3: CASSDGAGANVLTF
size: NA; D: TRBD1; J: TRBJ2-3; V: TRBV9; DNA: TGTGCCAGCAGAGCCGGGACAGCGAGCACAGATACGCAGTATTTT; CDR3: CASRAGTASTDTQYF
size: NA; D: NA; J: TRBJ1-5; V: TRBV28; DNA: TGTGCCAGCAGGGCCTTCGGGCAGATGGGCAATCAGCCCCAGCATTTT; CDR3: CASRAFGQMGNQPQHF
size: NA; D: TRBD2; J: TRBJ2-3; V: TRBV27; DNA: TGTGCCAGCAGCCTAGCGGGGGGTATTGCAGATACGCAGTATTTT; CDR3: CASSLAGGIADTQYF
size: NA; D: TRBD1; J: TRBJ2-5; V: TRBV10-3; DNA: TGTGCCATCAGCTCGGACAGGGGGCGGCAAGAGACCCAGTACTTC; CDR3: CAISSDRGRQETQYF
size: NA; D: NA; J: TRBJ1-5; V: TRBV19; DNA: TGTGCCAGTAGCCAAGACATCAGCAATCAGCCCCAGCATTTT; CDR3: CASSQDISNQPQHF
size: few; D: TRBD1; J: TRBJ2-5; V: TRBV7-2; DNA: TGTGCCAGCAGCTCAGGACAGGGCCCGAAGACCCAGTACTTC; CDR3: CASSSGQGPKTQYF
size: NA; D: TRBD2; J: TRBJ2-3; V: TRBV19; DNA: TGTGCCAGTAGTTCACGCGGGGGGTCGGGCACAGATACGCAGTATTTT; CDR3: CASSSRGGSGTDTQYF
size: NA; D: TRBD1; J: TRBJ1-2; V: TRBV19; DNA: TGTGCCAGTAGTAGCCCGCAGGGGGCGTCTGGCTACACCTTC; CDR3: CASSSPQGASGYTF
size: NA; D: TRBD2; J: TRBJ2-3; V: TRBV5-6; DNA: TGTGCCAGCAGCCGCCTAGCGGCCGGGCCAGATACGCAGTATTTT; CDR3: CASSRLAAGPDTQYF
size: once; D: TRBD1; J: TRBJ2-1; V: TRBV9; DNA: TGTGCCAGCAGCGTTGGACAGGGGGCCTACAATGAGCAGTTCTTC; CDR3: CASSVGQGAYNEQFF
size: NA; D: TRBD2; J: TRBJ2-1; V: TRBV7-9; DNA: TGTGCCAGCACCAAGACTAGCGGGAGGGCCGGTGAGCAGTTCTTC; CDR3: CASTKTSGRAGEQFF
size: NA; D: TRBD2; J: TRBJ2-1; V: TRBV7-9; DNA: TGTGCCAGCAGCTCGGGGACTAGCGATGAGCAGTTCTTC; CDR3: CASSSGTSDEQFF
size: NA; D: TRBD1; J: TRBJ2-5; V: TRBV10-1; DNA: TGCGCCAGCAGTGACCGGGACAGGTACCAAGAGACCCAGTACTTC; CDR3: CASSDRDRYQETQYF
size: NA; D: TRBD1; J: TRBJ1-5; V: TRBV7-2; DNA: TGTGCCAGCAGCGACTCCGGGACAGGGGGCGGGCAGCCCCAGCATTTT; CDR3: CASSDSGTGGGQPQHF
size: NA; D: NA; J: TRBJ2-1; V: TRBV7-8; DNA: TGTGCCAGCAGCTTCGGGGGCATGAGATACAATGAGCAGTTCTTC; CDR3: CASSFGGMRYNEQFF
size: NA; D: NA; J: TRBJ1-1; V: TRBV18; DNA: TGTGCCAGCTCACGCGGCGCGCTCACTGAAGCTTTCTTT; CDR3: CASSRGALTEAFF
size: few; D: NA; J: TRBJ2-3; V: TRBV24-1; DNA: TGTGCCACCAGTGCGAACGACCTGGATACGCAGTATTTT; CDR3: CATSANDLDTQYF
size: NA; D: TRBD2; J: TRBJ2-5; V: TRBV14; DNA: TGTGCCAGCGCTCATCTAGCGGGGGGAGGAGAGACCCAGTACTTC; CDR3: CASAHLAGGGETQYF
size: NA; D: NA; J: TRBJ1-2; V: TRBV7-3; DNA: TGTGCCAGCAGCCCTGACAGAAACTATGGCTACACCTTC; CDR3: CASSPDRNYGYTF
size: few; D: NA; J: TRBJ2-1; V: TRBV6-1; DNA: TGTGCCAGCAGTGATTCCCCCTACAATGAGCAGTTCTTC; CDR3: CASSDSPYNEQFF
size: NA; D: NA; J: TRBJ2-7; V: TRBV11-3; DNA: TGTGCCAGCAGCTTGCGGCAGACCTACGAGCAGTACTTC; CDR3: CASSLRQTYEQYF
size: NA; D: NA; J: TRBJ2-3; V: TRBV3-1/TRBV3-2; DNA: TGTGCCAGCTTTGAGGAGTGCGCAACAGATACGCAGTATTTT; CDR3: CASFEECATDTQYF
size: NA; D: TRBD1; J: TRBJ1-5; V: TRBV15; DNA: TGTGCCACCAGCGCCCTAACAGGGGGTCAGCCCCAGCATTTT; CDR3: CATSALTGGQPQHF
size: NA; D: NA; J: TRBJ1-6; V: TRBV4-3; DNA: TGCGCCAGCAGCCAAGCTCGAGGGCAGGGCCCTGATTCACCCCTCCACTTT; CDR3: CASSQARGQGPDSPLHF
size: NA; D: TRBD1; J: TRBJ2-7; V: TRBV7-2; DNA: TGTGCCAGCAGCTTCTCTAAGGGGACAGCCTACGAGCAGTACTTC; CDR3: CASSFSKGTAYEQYF
size: NA; D: NA; J: TRBJ1-2; V: TRBV30; DNA: TGTGCCTGGAGTTTTGGTGAGGGATCGAGCCCCTTTACTAACGGCTACACCTTC; CDR3: CAWSFGEGSSPFTNGYTF
size: NA; D: TRBD2; J: TRBJ2-3; V: TRBV5-8; DNA: TGTGCCAGCAGCCCCTGGACTAGCGGGCCCCCGGACCTCCTCACAGATACGCAGTATTTT; CDR3: CASSPWTSGPPDLLTDTQYF
size: NA; D: TRBD1; J: TRBJ2-5; V: TRBV11-3; DNA: TGTGCCAGCAGCCTAGAGGCAGGGGGCCCCCAAGAGACCCAGTACTTC; CDR3: CASSLEAGGPQETQYF
size: NA; D: NA; J: TRBJ1-3; V: TRBV9; DNA: TGTGCCAGCAGCGTAGGCCCCACAATAGTCTCTGGAAACACCATATATTTT; CDR3: CASSVGPTIVSGNTIYF
size: NA; D: NA; J: TRBJ2-3; V: TRBV5-1; DNA: TGCGCCAGCAGGGGGACAAATCTCCTCACAGATACGCAGTATTTT; CDR3: CASRGTNLLTDTQYF
size: NA; D: NA; J: TRBJ1-1; V: TRBV3-1/TRBV3-2; DNA: TGTGCCAGCAGCCAAAGTGAGGGCACTGAAGCTTTCTTT; CDR3: CASSQSEGTEAFF
size: NA; D: NA; J: TRBJ2-7; V: TRBV5-1; DNA: TGCGCCAGCAGCGGGGACGGGTCGAGTTACGAGCAGTACTTC; CDR3: CASSGDGSSYEQYF
size: NA; D: NA; J: TRBJ1-2; V: TRBV19; DNA: TGTGCCAGTAGTTCTCGGGGAAACCGAGGCTACACCTTC; CDR3: CASSSRGNRGYTF
size: NA; D: TRBD2; J: TRBJ2-1; V: TRBV2; DNA: TGTGCCAGCAGTGAGATTGGCCTAGCGGGTGAGCAGTTCTTC; CDR3: CASSEIGLAGEQFF
size: few; D: NA; J: TRBJ2-3; V: TRBV23-1; DNA: TGCGCCAGCAGTCAATCCGGACCCGGGACCCACACCCATTTAAGCACAGATACGCAGTATTTT; CDR3: CASSQSGPGTHTHLSTDTQYF
size: once; D: NA; J: TRBJ1-5; V: TRBV6-6; DNA: TGTGCCAGCAGTACAGCCGGGGTGGATCAGCCCCAGCATTTT; CDR3: CASSTAGVDQPQHF
size: NA; D: TRBD1; J: TRBJ2-2; V: TRBV4-2; DNA: TGTGCCAGCAGCCAAGACAGGGGGCAGGGGCTGTTTTTT; CDR3: CASSQDRGQGLFF
size: NA; D: TRBD1; J: TRBJ2-7; V: TRBV2; DNA: TGTGCCAGCAGTTCAGACAGGGTTGTCTCCTACGAGCAGTACTTC; CDR3: CASSSDRVVSYEQYF
size: NA; D: TRBD2; J: TRBJ2-3; V: TRBV11-3; DNA: TGTGCCAGCAGTACGCTGACTAGCGGGTATACGCAGTATTTT; CDR3: CASSTLTSGYTQYF
size: NA; D: NA; J: TRBJ2-3; V: TRBV18; DNA: TGTGCCAGCTCGGGCGCCTCTAGCACAGATACGCAGTATTTT; CDR3: CASSGASSTDTQYF
size: once; D: NA; J: TRBJ2-3; V: TRBV29-1; DNA: TGCAGCGTCCCTGTGGGGGGATCGGATACGCAGTATTTT; CDR3: CSVPVGGSDTQYF
size: NA; D: TRBD1; J: TRBJ1-3; V: TRBV5-5; DNA: TGTGCCAGCAGCTTAGGACAGGCGAACTCTGGAAACACCATATATTTT; CDR3: CASSLGQANSGNTIYF
size: NA; D: NA; J: TRBJ2-7; V: TRBV6-1; DNA: TGTGCCAGCAGTGAAGGGGGGTACGAGCAGTACTTC; CDR3: CASSEGGYEQYF
size: NA; D: TRBD2; J: TRBJ2-2; V: TRBV7-2; DNA: TGTGCCAGCAGCTTAGGATCTGTATCTAGCGGGACCGGGGAGCTGTTTTTT; CDR3: CASSLGSVSSGTGELFF